The 25 T cell receptor beta chains below come from one sample, sequenced in a study of CD8 T cells in ankylosing spondylitis. From the 5' RACE reads, TCRdb called clonotypes with MiXCR, one entry per CDR3 protein. The sample contains about 360,000 distinct CDR3 sequences, roughly 14% of which appear only once. Sequenced input: blood, either unsorted or a sorted T cell fraction (not recorded which). The receptors derive from a male donor with ankylosing spondylitis or in good health (not recorded which).

There are a few counts of this clonotype. The CDR3 DNA reads TGTGCCATCAGTCCGGGAGGGGTTAACGAGCAGTACTTC. Its translation is CAISPGGVNEQYF. The genes are TRBV10-3 and TRBJ2-7; 8 nucleotides align to TRBD2. Germline V gene data show CDR1 as ENHRY and CDR2 as SYGVKD. The CDR3 is 13 residues long. Unmatched junction bases numbered 5, after V lost 5 bases and J lost 5 bases.

This clonotype has just one count. The genes are TRBV7-8 and TRBJ2-5; D is uncertain. V was trimmed by 1 base and J by 7 bases, leaving 16 bases between them. There are 15 residues in the CDR3. Germline V lookup: CDR1 SGHVS, CDR2 FQNEAQ. CDR3 sequence (DNA): TGTGCCAGCAGCTTAGGACTCCCCCGGCGAGGGACCCAGTACTTC. This gives the protein CASSLGLPRRGTQYF.

This clonotype was observed at least ten times. The CDR3 DNA reads TGCGCCAGCAGCTTGAGTTGGGTACAAGGCACAGATACGCAGTATTTT. It codes for CASSLSWVQGTDTQYF. The genes are TRBV5-1 and TRBJ2-3, with unresolved D. CDR1 is SGHRS and CDR2 is YFSETQ in the germline V gene. There are 16 residues in the CDR3. V gave up 1 base and J gave up 1 base, with 13 bases separating them.

This sequence joins TRBV10-1 and TRBJ2-3; D gene unclear. This CDR3 region has 15 residues. V gave up 3 bases and J gave up 1 base, with 11 bases separating them. The germline V gene has CDR1 WNHNN and CDR2 SYGVQD (reference sequence). CDR3 bases: TGCGCCAGCAGTGAAGGCGACGGCGGCACAGATACGCAGTATTTT. The encoded protein is CASSEGDGGTDTQYF.

This chain joins TRBV20-1 and TRBJ2-1; TRBD2 matches 11 bases. The germline V gene has CDR1 DFQATT and CDR2 SNEGSKA (reference sequence). With V trimmed by 6 bases and J by 7 bases, 5 bases remained unmatched. The CDR3 is 13 residues long. The CDR3 DNA is TGCAGTGCCGTAGCGGGAGGGCCGAATGAGCAGTTCTTC. Residues: CSAVAGGPNEQFF.

In its sample, this clonotype was seen a few times. V gene TRBV6-2 or TRBV6-3 combines with J gene TRBJ2-3; TRBD1 agrees at 8 bases. This CDR3 comprises 24 residues. Germline V gene data show CDR1 as MNHEY and CDR2 as SVGEGT. With V trimmed by 0 bases and J by 4 bases, 30 bases remained unmatched. DNA for the CDR3: TGTGCCAGCAGTTACTCGATGGGTGTTGGTGGTAAGGGACAGGCGTCATTGGGCGCAGATACGCAGTATTTT. Translation gives CASSYSMGVGGKGQASLGADTQYF.

The V gene is TRBV2, the J gene TRBJ1-1; 9 nucleotides align to TRBD1. The germline gives CDR1 SNHLY, CDR2 FYNNEI. The V gene end was trimmed by 5 bases and the J gene end by 5 bases; junction bases not matched to a gene: 6. CDR3 size: 14 residues. CDR3 DNA: TGTGCCAGCAGTAAACAGGGGGCGGGTACTGAAGCTTTCTTT. Amino acid sequence: CASSKQGAGTEAFF.

This clonotype was picked up a small number of times. The chain couples TRBV6-5 to TRBJ2-6; the match to TRBD1 covers 7 bases. The CDR3 runs to 17 residues. The V gene end was trimmed by 4 bases and the J gene end by 1 base; junction bases not matched to a gene: 7. Per germline, CDR1 MNHEY and CDR2 SVGAGI. CDR3 nucleotides: TGTGCCAGCAGTTTGCACAGGGGCGTATCTGGGGCCAACGTCCTGACTTTC. The encoded protein is CASSLHRGVSGANVLTF.

This clonotype was counted ten times or more. V and J are TRBV12-3 or TRBV12-4 and TRBJ1-1; TRBD1 matches 9 bases. This CDR3 spans 16 amino acids. The V gene end was trimmed by 6 bases and the J gene end by 6 bases; junction bases not matched to a gene: 14. This CDR3 reads CASSTVGGTGFSEAFF. CDR3 in DNA: TGTGCCAGCAGCACTGTAGGAGGGACAGGGTTCTCTGAAGCTTTCTTT.

This clonotype was observed a handful of times. V usage is TRBV6-1 and J usage is TRBJ1-2; D gene uncertain. Looked up from germline, CDR1 is MNHNS and CDR2 is SASEGT. The V gene lost 9 bases and the J gene lost 0 bases, with 8 bases spanning the gap. The CDR3 runs 12 residues. Here the CDR3 DNA reads TGTGCCAGTGGGCTACCTAACTATGGCTACACCTTC. Translating it yields CASGLPNYGYTF.

This clonotype occurred many times. J is TRBJ1-1 and V is TRBV7-8, with D tentatively TRBD1 (6 bases). The ends were cut back, 5 bases at V and 6 bases at J, with 16 bases in the middle. This CDR3 is 14 amino acids long. Germline V gene data show CDR1 as SGHVS and CDR2 as FQNEAQ. The CDR3 here is CASSINRVRPEAFF. DNA for the CDR3: TGTGCCAGCAGCATTAACAGGGTTAGGCCTGAAGCTTTCTTT.

This clonotype came up many times. The chain carries TRBV12-3 or TRBV12-4 and TRBJ1-6; D not resolved. With 7 bases removed from V and 10 bases from J, the gap between germline ends came to 14 bases. The CDR3 consists of 13 residues. The CDR3 is CASILGRVSPLHF. The CDR3 DNA reads as TGTGCCAGCATCCTGGGGAGGGTGTCACCCCTCCACTTT.

This clonotype occurred many times. The CDR3 DNA follows: TGCGCCAGCAGAGGACAGGGGGCGGACACTGAAGCTTTCTTT. It yields the protein CASRGQGADTEAFF. The chain recombines TRBV5-1 with TRBJ1-1; 11 nucleotides align to TRBD1. The CDR3 covers 14 residues. CDR1 and CDR2 from the germline V gene are SGHRS and YFSETQ. V was pared by 5 bases and J by 3 bases, with 3 bases of the junction left unmatched. The whole variable domain, filled in from reference TRBV5-1 and TRBJ1-1, reads KAGVTQTPRYLIKTRGQQVTLSCSPISGHRSVSWYQQTPGQGLQFLFEYFSETQRNKGNFPGRFSGRQFSNSRSEMNVSTLELGDSALYLCASRGQGADTEAFFGQGTRLTVV.

This clonotype has a handful of counts. J is TRBJ1-6 and V is TRBV27; 9 nucleotides match TRBD1. This CDR3 region has 15 residues. The trim removed 5 bases at V and 8 bases at J, leaving 7 bases unmatched. The germline V gene encodes CDR1 MNHEY and CDR2 SMNVEV (reference sequence). CDR3 DNA: TGTGCCAGCAGTCGGACAGGGGAGGGATATTCACCCCTCCACTTT. This sequence encodes CASSRTGEGYSPLHF.

The chain recombines TRBV11-2 with TRBJ2-1, with 8 bases aligning to TRBD2. This CDR3 is built from 18 residues. V shed 4 bases, J shed 3 bases, and the junction held 14 bases outside the gene matches. CDR1 SGHAT and CDR2 FQNNGV come from the germline V gene. CDR3 nucleotide sequence: TGTGCCAGCAGCTCCGTACCTAGCGGGCTTACCCTCTACAATGAGCAGTTCTTC. It encodes CASSSVPSGLTLYNEQFF.

This clonotype was observed a few times. The rearrangement links TRBV20-1 to TRBJ2-7; 9 positions match TRBD1. Germline lookup yields CDR1 DFQATT and CDR2 SNEGSKA (reference sequence). This CDR3 is 12 amino acids long. This CDR3 reads CAGTGPAGEQYF. The DNA for the CDR3 is TGCGCCGGGACAGGGCCAGCGGGTGAGCAGTACTTC.

The table lists this clonotype with a few counts. The J gene is TRBJ2-5, the V gene TRBV5-5; D ambiguous. This CDR3 region has 15 residues. Trimming left V 3 bases short and J 1 base short, with 13 bases between. Germline V gene data show CDR1 as SGHKS and CDR2 as YYEKEE (reference sequence). The CDR3 spells CASSWQARTQETQYF. The CDR3, as DNA: TGTGCCAGCAGCTGGCAGGCCAGGACCCAAGAGACCCAGTACTTC.

Ten or more counts support this clonotype. The chain joins TRBV24-1 to TRBJ2-2; D could derive from TRBD1 or TRBD2 (5 bases each). Looked up from germline, CDR1 is KGHDR and CDR2 is SFDVKD. The CDR3 has 13 amino acids. Trimming removed 11 bases from V and 2 bases from J, with 11 bases in between. CDR3 DNA sequence: TGTGCCATCCGGGACCAAAACACCGGGGAGCTGTTTTTT. Translated, it gives CAIRDQNTGELFF.

The rearrangement uses TRBV12-3 or TRBV12-4 and TRBJ1-4; TRBD1 aligns across 7 bases. V lost 7 bases, J lost 5 bases, and 7 bases stayed unmatched. The CDR3 totals 14 residues. The CDR3 sequence is CASKEDRRNEKLFF. The CDR3 bases are TGTGCCAGCAAGGAGGACAGGAGGAATGAAAAACTGTTTTTT.

The J gene is TRBJ1-2, the V gene TRBV6-4; TRBD1 aligns across 10 bases. The CDR3 is 16 amino acids. Germline CDR1 and CDR2: MRHNA and SNTAGT. After removal of 1 base from V and 4 bases from J, the junction contained 6 bases not matched to a gene. Here the CDR3 reads CASSDWGTGATYGYTF. The DNA of the CDR3 is TGTGCCAGCAGTGACTGGGGGACAGGGGCTACCTATGGCTACACCTTC.

The chain recombines TRBV20-1 with TRBJ2-1; the match to TRBD2 covers 8 bases. There are 15 residues in the CDR3. Germline V lookup: CDR1 DFQATT, CDR2 SNEGSKA (reference sequence). With 8 bases clipped from V and 9 bases from J, the junction kept 18 bases outside the gene matches. For the CDR3, the DNA is TGCAGTTCTTCAGAGAGCGGGGGCCAAGGCGTTGAGCAGTTCTTC. As protein: CSSSESGGQGVEQFF.

The chain combines TRBV7-2 with TRBJ2-7; either TRBD1 or TRBD2 may fit D (5 bases each). Germline V CDR1 and CDR2: SGHTA, FQGNSA. Trimming shortened V by 5 bases and J by 0 bases, and 11 bases separated the two germline ends. There are 14 residues in the CDR3. The CDR3 loop reads CASSQGRASYEQYF. CDR3 sequence (DNA): TGTGCCAGCAGCCAGGGACGAGCCTCCTACGAGCAGTACTTC.

The chain joins TRBV30 to TRBJ2-3, with D possibly being TRBD2 (5 bases). Germline CDR1 reads GTSNPN; CDR2 reads SVGIG (reference sequence). The V end lost 4 bases, the J end lost 0 bases, and 11 bases lay between the germline ends. There are 14 residues in the CDR3. The CDR3 spells CAWTDFFSTDTQYF. CDR3 nucleotide sequence: TGTGCCTGGACGGACTTTTTTAGCACAGATACGCAGTATTTT.

The chain joins TRBV9 to TRBJ1-5; D uncertain. Trimming removed 4 bases at V and 6 bases at J, with 11 bases between. The CDR3 covers 13 residues. Germline CDR1 is SGDLS and CDR2 is YYNGEE. The CDR3 nucleotides read TGTGCCAGCAGCTACGGGTTGGGTCAGCCCCAGCATTTT. Its translation: CASSYGLGQPQHF.

The V and J genes are TRBV18 and TRBJ2-2; D remains ambiguous. Looked up from germline, CDR1 is KGHSH and CDR2 is LQKENI. There are 13 residues in the CDR3. V was clipped by 5 bases and J by 3 bases, with 7 bases between them. This CDR3 is CASSTSYTGELFF. As DNA, the CDR3 is TGTGCCAGCTCAACTTCTTACACCGGGGAGCTGTTTTTT.